This T cell receptor (beta chain) was sequenced for a study of PD-1 blockade in classical Hodgkin lymphoma (dated by TCRdb to 2019 to 2021). About the full investigation: Nivolumab dosing was 3 mg/kg intravenously every 2 weeks, continuing until either disease progression or unacceptable toxicity. The study used TCR beta sequencing and CyTOF to define a peripheral blood immune signature of response to PD-1 blockade in classical Hodgkin lymphoma.

The intended sense of this specimen's time point label: cycle 4 day 1 (C4D1), after 5 to 7 weeks of nivolumab. Every trial patient had relapsed following autologous stem cell transplantation, and prior brentuximab vedotin exposure was what differed among cohorts A, B and C. A total of 50 to 70 patients with relapsed/refractory classical Hodgkin lymphoma made up the trial cohort, and each patient's best overall response was complete response, partial response or progressive disease. Trial patients were treated with single-agent nivolumab in the multi-cohort phase II CheckMate 205 trial. An independent review committee assessed best overall response by applying the 2007 International Working Group response criteria. Trial PBMCs were obtained immediately prior to nivolumab initiation (C1D1) and on therapy at cycle 2 day 1 and cycle 4 day 1. After peripheral blood was drawn into 8 mL Vacutainer Cell Preparation Tubes, PBMCs were isolated by centrifugation and then cryopreserved.

Notes on this clone: The specificity of this receptor is unknown. No clone much larger than this one lies a single base away; base qualities are absent.

According to the germline V gene, CDR1 reads SGHTA and CDR2 reads FQGNSA. The CDR3 numbers 13 residues from cysteine through phenylalanine. Only the CDR3 part of the read is kept: 39 bases, read in frame from the first base. V lost 1 base and J lost 9 bases; the stretch between them is 10 bases long. The Qiagen DNeasy kit was used to extract genomic DNA both from unsorted PBMCs and from the negatively selected CD4+ and CD8+ fractions. TCR beta CDR3 regions were subjected to amplification by immunoSEQ multiplex PCR with primers that anneal to V and J segments. A synthetic immune receptor repertoire was used to minimize amplification bias, and any residual bias was removed computationally once sequencing was done. On the study's bioinformatics: Custom Python scripts were used to quantify repertoire diversity as the Shannon entropy index. The unsorted, CD4+ and CD8+ repertoires were each analyzed separately, with the exception of combined analyses, where CD4+ and CD8+ sequences were merged in silico. Clonal expansion was defined as a frequency increase of at least 2-fold after treatment compared with C1D1, and clones undetected at baseline were assigned a pseudocount of 0.5. Clones with 0 or 1 copy at C1D1 were classified as singleton clones, and clones with 2 or more copies were classified as non-singleton clones. Clones expanded in unsorted samples were annotated as CD4+, CD8+ or unknown by matching protein sequences in sorted samples from the same patient. Diversity changes from C1D1 to C4D1 were tested in paired samples using Wilcoxon tests. This immuneACCESS table, as held by TCRdb, lists in-frame sequences with V and J called but not all clones. Of the missing ones, under half trace to an unresolved V gene in checked studies; the others have no known cause. The D gene and trimming were derived from the DNA, and the V and J assignments and clone size from that table. The sample yields approximately 100,000 clones; 83% were counted once. 15% to 20% of the sample is taken by the ten largest.

Results and caveats for the whole study, not just this receptor: The study was limited to a single clinical trial cohort, and causes of repertoire differences, possibly disease activity or prior therapy, remained undefined. A significant rise by C4D1 was seen in CD4+ but not CD8+ TCR diversity (p=0.0027 vs p=0.16), with the rise being most apparent in complete responders (p=0.02). Patients starting nivolumab less than 1 year after ASCT had lower diversity and were excluded from later analyses to avoid confounding by immune reconstitution. Baseline TCR diversity was reported as lower in newly diagnosed patients than in healthy donors, and lower still in relapsed/refractory patients. Trial patients achieving complete response had baseline diversity similar to newly diagnosed patients, whereas partial responders and progressors had significantly lower diversity.

The receptor was derived from a human donor with classical Hodgkin lymphoma. The chain couples TRBV7-2 to TRBJ1-3; matching of 6 bases hints at TRBD1 as the D gene. Specimen: peripheral blood mononuclear cells (PBMCs), collected before the fourth cycle of nivolumab. The DNA is TGTGCCAGCAGCTTAGACAGGGTTAGCACCATATATTTT. Translated, it reads CASSLDRVSTIYF. The full variable domain, with segments outside the CDR3 supplied by the reference TRBV7-2 and TRBJ1-3 proteins, appears as GAGVSQSPSNKVTEKGKDVELRCDPISGHTALYWYRQSLGQGLEFLIYFQGNSAPDKSGLPSDRFSAERTGGSVSTLTIQRTQQEDSAVYLCASSLDRVSTIYFGEGSWLTVV.